A single sample is the source of the 20 T cell receptor beta chains below, sequenced in a study of cytomegalovirus exposure and HLA in healthy donors. This PCR relied on a set of 60 Vbeta primers and 13 Jbeta primers. The method was immunoSEQ multiplex PCR; TCRdb's version includes in-frame clones alone and lacks a portion of them. In the table there are 150,000 to 170,000 clones, approximately 80% of which are singletons. Material: PBMCs. Receptors originate from a woman between 35 and 50 years old in good health and CMV-seropositive.

This clone was picked up one time. J is TRBJ2-1 and V is TRBV7-9, with 10 bases identical to TRBD1. V trimming: 1 base; J trimming: 7 bases; junction bases outside the gene matches: 4. Germline V gives CDR1 SEHNR, CDR2 FQNEAQ (reference sequence). CDR3 length: 15 amino acids. CDR3: CASSLGTGGRNEQFF. DNA of the CDR3: TGTGCCAGCAGCTTAGGGACAGGGGGTAGGAATGAGCAGTTCTTC.

This clone was seen only once. V usage is TRBV10-3 and J usage is TRBJ2-3, with a possible D match to TRBD2 (6 bases). V was shortened by 2 bases and J by 0 bases, with 18 bases between the two germline ends. The CDR3 length is 18 residues. Germline V gene sequence: CDR1 ENHRY, CDR2 SYGVKD. The DNA of the CDR3 is TGTGCCATCAGTGAGAGCGTTAGGGTCGGACTAAGCACAGATACGCAGTATTTT. Translating gives CAISESVRVGLSTDTQYF.

Worth noting for this clone: Mismatch with germline at one junction end may stem from a read error. The chain joins TRBV29-1 to TRBJ1-1, with 10 nucleotides matching TRBD1. The germline V gene has CDR1 SQVTM and CDR2 ANQGSEA. The CDR3 spans 14 residues. The CDR3 bases are TGCAGCGTTCAGAAGGGACAGGGGAACGCTGAAGCTTTCTTT. Amino acids: CSVQKGQGNAEAFF.

The rearrangement joins TRBV6-1 to TRBJ2-7, with 10 positions matching TRBD2. Germline lookup yields CDR1 MNHNS and CDR2 SASEGT. This CDR3 comprises 15 residues. V was clipped by 5 bases and J by 2 bases; unmatched bases: 6. CDR3 in amino acids: CASSLLAGFTYEQYF. The CDR3 nucleotides are TGTGCCAGCAGTTTACTAGCGGGATTTACCTACGAGCAGTACTTC.

This rearrangement joins TRBV28 to TRBJ2-2; perhaps TRBD2 as D (5 bases). Germline CDR1 reads MDHEN; CDR2 reads SYDVKM. The length of the CDR3 is 16 residues. V gave up 4 bases and J gave up 2 bases, with 14 bases separating them. In nucleotides, the CDR3 is TGTGCCAGCAGTTCCCCCGCTAGCAGCAACACCGGGGAGCTGTTTTTT. This codes for CASSSPASSNTGELFF.

This chain links TRBV18 with TRBJ2-7, with TRBD2 matching 11 bases. This CDR3 region has 15 residues. Germline assignment: CDR1 KGHSH and CDR2 LQKENI. V shed 3 bases and J 3 bases; nucleotides not matched to a gene: 4. CDR3: CASSPPGLAGYEQYF. Here the CDR3 DNA reads TGTGCCAGCTCACCCCCCGGACTAGCGGGCTACGAGCAGTACTTC.

The chain combines TRBV27 with TRBJ1-5; D unclear. The germline gives CDR1 MNHEY, CDR2 SMNVEV (reference sequence). The V end was cut by 6 bases, the J end by 0 bases, with 12 bases between. This CDR3 spans 15 amino acids. CDR3 in amino acids: CASRWQANSNQPQHF. The CDR3 bases are TGTGCCAGCAGGTGGCAGGCGAATAGCAATCAGCCCCAGCATTTT.

The gene calls are TRBV10-3 and TRBJ2-1; D remains ambiguous. Looked up from germline, CDR1 is ENHRY and CDR2 is SYGVKD. This CDR3 is built from 11 residues. V lost 3 bases and J 8 bases, leaving 5 bases between the germline ends. CDR3 residues: CAISERDEQFF. The CDR3 region has the DNA TGTGCCATCAGTGAACGGGATGAGCAGTTCTTC.

V and J are TRBV5-1 and TRBJ2-7, with TRBD2 matching over 9 bases. The junction had 3 bases not matched to a gene; V was cut back by 0 bases and J by 2 bases. The CDR3 is made up of 15 amino acids. Germline CDR1 is SGHRS and CDR2 is YFSETQ. The CDR3 DNA reads TGCGCCAGCAGCTTGGGGGCTAGCGGGGCCTACGAGCAGTACTTC. This gives the protein CASSLGASGAYEQYF.

In its sample, this clone was seen a few times. The CDR3 bases are TGTGCCACCAGCAGAGATCACAGTAATGAAAAACTGTTTTTT. Translation gives CATSRDHSNEKLFF. This chain uses TRBV15 with TRBJ1-4; D not certain. The CDR3 extends over 14 amino acids. The germline V gene has CDR1 LNHNV and CDR2 YYDKDF (reference sequence). V was shortened by 0 bases and J by 4 bases, with 6 bases between the two germline ends.

The chain couples TRBV7-9 to TRBJ2-5; weak D call: TRBD2 (6 bases). The CDR3 length is 14 residues. V lost 1 base, J lost 5 bases, and 11 bases lay in between. The germline gives CDR1 SEHNR, CDR2 FQNEAQ (reference sequence). This chain's CDR3 is CASSLGDFTETQYF. The CDR3 DNA sequence: TGTGCCAGCAGCTTAGGGGACTTCACGGAGACCCAGTACTTC.

V usage is TRBV2 and J usage is TRBJ2-7; TRBD1 matches at 7 bases. The V gene end was trimmed by 2 bases and the J gene end by 5 bases; junction bases not matched to a gene: 9. CDR3 size: 15 residues. Germline-derived CDR1 and CDR2 are SNHLY and FYNNEI. The CDR3 nucleotides are TGTGCCAGCAGTGAATTCCAAGGCAGGGGGAACGAGCAGTACTTC. It encodes CASSEFQGRGNEQYF.

This chain joins TRBV27 and TRBJ2-5, with D possibly matching TRBD2 (6 bases). CDR1 is MNHEY and CDR2 is SMNVEV in the germline V gene (reference sequence). The CDR3 length is 14 residues. Deletions cut 3 bases from V and 6 bases from J, with 14 bases between. The CDR3 region is CASSLSSAAKTQYF. DNA of the CDR3: TGTGCCAGCAGTTTGTCTAGCGCGGCGAAGACCCAGTACTTC.

The chain has TRBV10-2 and TRBJ2-7, with TRBD2 matching 7 bases. Germline V gives CDR1 WSHSY, CDR2 SAAADI. V dropped 5 bases and J dropped 4; count of bases not matched to a gene: 8. CDR3 length: 14 amino acids. CDR3 protein: CASSQSGEGYEQYF. The CDR3 nucleotides read TGCGCCAGCAGTCAAAGCGGGGAAGGGTACGAGCAGTACTTC.

This rearrangement joins TRBV14 to TRBJ2-1, with D unclear. The CDR3 is 15 amino acids. Trimming shortened V by 2 bases and J by 4 bases, and 12 bases separated the two germline ends. Germline values: CDR1 SGHDN, CDR2 FVKESK. CDR3 in DNA: TGTGCCAGCAGCCAAATAGAGATGCCTTACAATGAGCAGTTCTTC. Translating it yields CASSQIEMPYNEQFF.

The chain recombines TRBV30 with TRBJ2-1; 8 bases map to TRBD1. The germline V gene has CDR1 GTSNPN and CDR2 SVGIG (reference sequence). This CDR3 is built from 22 residues. V was pared by 1 base and J by 7 bases, with 30 bases of the junction left unmatched. CDR3 coding DNA: TGTGCCTGGAGTGGGCACAGGGGGTTTACCTACAATGTCTTTTCATATCGGAATGAGCAGTTCTTC. Its protein is CAWSGHRGFTYNVFSYRNEQFF.

The rearrangement uses TRBV28 and TRBJ1-2, with TRBD1 matching over 7 bases. V lost 6 bases and J lost 0; bases outside the gene matches: 7. Germline CDR1 MDHEN, CDR2 SYDVKM. This CDR3 comprises 15 residues. This chain's CDR3 is CASRQGTAPNYGYTF. As DNA, the CDR3 is TGTGCCAGCAGACAAGGGACAGCCCCTAACTATGGCTACACCTTC.

This chain links TRBV27 with TRBJ2-1; 8 bases are shared with TRBD2. V shed 7 bases and J 7 bases; nucleotides not matched to a gene: 21. The germline gives CDR1 MNHEY, CDR2 SMNVEV (reference sequence). The CDR3 totals 18 residues. DNA for the CDR3: TGTGCCAGCATGAAAATTGACAAAGCGGGAGACCTTCGGAATGAGCAGTTCTTC. The encoded protein is CASMKIDKAGDLRNEQFF.

The rearrangement uses TRBV27 and TRBJ1-2; tentatively, D is TRBD1 (5 bases). V lost 2 bases and J 5 bases, leaving 18 bases between the germline ends. This CDR3 is built from 16 residues. Per germline, CDR1 MNHEY and CDR2 SMNVEV (reference sequence). CDR3 residues: CASSLRLGGAGYGYTF. DNA of the CDR3: TGTGCCAGCAGTTTACGCCTGGGAGGGGCGGGGTATGGCTACACCTTC.

CDR3 residues: CSVKRDSYEQYF. The CDR3 coding sequence is TGCAGCGTCAAAAGAGATTCCTACGAGCAGTACTTC. The J gene is TRBJ2-7, the V gene TRBV29-1; D is unclear. The CDR3 is 12 amino acids. V lost 6 bases, J lost 1 base, and 10 bases lay in between. Looked up from germline, CDR1 is SQVTM and CDR2 is ANQGSEA.